This TCR beta chain derives from a study of blood T cells in healthy people across ages. The study's findings and limits: Total diversity from one million sequenced T cells was likely underestimated.

A second roughly 6 to 12 cycle PCR used barcoded and J-beta primers. TCRdb reanalysed the 5' RACE reads using MiXCR and keeps one entry per CDR3 protein. The repertoire holds over 1.5 million distinct CDR3 sequences, with less than 50% as singletons. This clonotype occurred a few times. Its antigen is as yet unknown. V gave up 9 bases and J gave up 9 bases; unmatched junction bases: 5. CDR1 KGHDR and CDR2 SFDVKD come from the germline V gene. CDR3 length: 13 residues. The chain joins TRBV24-1 to TRBJ2-1, with 12 bases that match TRBD2. Sequenced material: blood. This clonotype originated in a woman aged 40 to 50 in good health. CDR3 sequence: CATASGGAFEQFF. In DNA, the CDR3 is TGTGCCACCGCTAGCGGGGGGGCTTTTGAGCAGTTCTTC.